This T cell receptor (beta chain) originates from a study of a mutant IDH1 vaccine in newly diagnosed glioma. For the study at large: There were about 60% males and roughly 38% females among treated patients, whose mean age was 40.4 years. Study findings and constraints: Evidence of vaccine-induced immune responses was documented in 85% to 95% of patients.

The sample holds one count of this clone. Its antigen remains unknown. The method was immunoSEQ multiplex PCR; TCRdb's version includes in-frame clones alone and lacks a portion of them. Among around 40,000 clones, approximately 84% were seen once, and the ten largest hold approximately 2.5%. CDR3 size: 15 residues. CDR1 and CDR2 (germline): SEHNR, FQNEAQ (reference sequence). Trimming shortened V by 6 bases and J by 9 bases, and 18 bases separated the two germline ends. Described time point: week 23, last vaccination. Vaccinated patients received 300 ug of mutant IDH1 20-mer peptide per dose, with topical imiquimod. New WHO grade 3 or 4 astrocytomas that were IDH1-mutant and ATRX-lost occurred in the donors.

This sequence originates from a young woman with glioma. Some clones in this sample may be carry-over from other donors' samples. The chain joins TRBV7-9 to TRBJ1-6; unclear D gene. This sample comprised PBMCs, obtained from a glioma patient whose treatment included an IDH1 peptide vaccine. In DNA form, the CDR3 reads TGTGCCAGCAGTCCCTTCGGTACAGAGAGTTCACCCCTCCACTTT. Translation gives CASSPFGTESSPLHF.